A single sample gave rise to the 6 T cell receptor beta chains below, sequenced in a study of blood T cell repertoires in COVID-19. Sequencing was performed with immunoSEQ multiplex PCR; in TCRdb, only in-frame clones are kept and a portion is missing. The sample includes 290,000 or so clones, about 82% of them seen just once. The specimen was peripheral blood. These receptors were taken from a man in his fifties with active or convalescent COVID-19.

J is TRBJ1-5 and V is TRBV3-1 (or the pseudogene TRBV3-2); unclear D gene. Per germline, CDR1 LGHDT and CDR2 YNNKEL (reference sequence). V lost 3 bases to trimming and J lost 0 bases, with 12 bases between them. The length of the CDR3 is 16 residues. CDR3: CASSHAGSNSNQPQHF. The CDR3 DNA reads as TGTGCCAGCAGCCATGCCGGTAGTAATAGCAATCAGCCCCAGCATTTT.

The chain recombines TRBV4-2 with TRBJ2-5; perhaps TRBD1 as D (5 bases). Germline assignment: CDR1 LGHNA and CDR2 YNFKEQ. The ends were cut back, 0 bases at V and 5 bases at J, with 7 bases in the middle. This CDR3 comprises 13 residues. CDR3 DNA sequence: TGTGCCAGCAGCCAAGACAGGGCTGAGACCCAGTACTTC. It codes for CASSQDRAETQYF.

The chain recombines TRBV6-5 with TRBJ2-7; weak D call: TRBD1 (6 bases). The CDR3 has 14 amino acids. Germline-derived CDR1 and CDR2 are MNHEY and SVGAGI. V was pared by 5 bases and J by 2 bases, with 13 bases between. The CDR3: CASSHIDRPYEQYF. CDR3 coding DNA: TGTGCCAGCAGTCATATCGACAGGCCCTACGAGCAGTACTTC.

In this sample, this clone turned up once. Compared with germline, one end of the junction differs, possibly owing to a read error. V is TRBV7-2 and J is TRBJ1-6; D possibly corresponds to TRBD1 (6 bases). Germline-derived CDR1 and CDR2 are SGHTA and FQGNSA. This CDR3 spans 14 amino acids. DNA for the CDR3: TGCGGTACGGGGGGGCGTGAGCATAATTCACCCCTCCACTTT. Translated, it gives CGTGGREHNSPLHF.

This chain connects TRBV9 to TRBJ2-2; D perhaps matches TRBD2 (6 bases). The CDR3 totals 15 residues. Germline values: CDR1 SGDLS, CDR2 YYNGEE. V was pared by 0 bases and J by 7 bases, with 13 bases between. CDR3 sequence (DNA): TGTGCCAGCAGCGTAGGCGGTCTAGCGAACGGGGAGCTGTTTTTT. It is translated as CASSVGGLANGELFF.

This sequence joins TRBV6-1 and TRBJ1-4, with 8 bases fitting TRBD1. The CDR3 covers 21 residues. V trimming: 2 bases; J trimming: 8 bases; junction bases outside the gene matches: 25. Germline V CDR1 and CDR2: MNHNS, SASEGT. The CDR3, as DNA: TGTGCCAGCAGTGAAAATCCCCCCCTTTCAGGGGGCGACGGGGGCGGGGAAAAACTGTTTTTT. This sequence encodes CASSENPPLSGGDGGGEKLFF.